This T cell receptor beta chain is drawn from a study of technical replicates of blood from a few donors. Generated by immunoSEQ multiplex PCR, the TCRdb table keeps only in-frame clones and is missing some. The sample yields about 34,000 clones, roughly 92% seen once. Input material: PBMCs. The clonotype originates from a human donor in good health. Some clones in this sample may be carry-over from other donors' samples.

Written as DNA, the CDR3 is TGTGCCAGCAGCCCAATTCGAGGGAACGCAGATACGCAGTATTTT. It encodes CASSPIRGNADTQYF. The chain carries TRBV13 and TRBJ2-3, with TRBD2 as a possible D gene (5 bases). In germline, CDR1 is PRHDT, CDR2 FYEKMQ (reference sequence). The V gene lost 5 bases and the J gene lost 4 bases, with 16 bases spanning the gap. The CDR3 loop spans 15 amino acids.